This is a list of T cell receptor beta chains from one sample in a study of OX40 agonist ivuxolimab in advanced cancers. The protocol was immunoSEQ multiplex PCR, while the TCRdb copy is restricted to in-frame clones and leaves out a portion. The sample carries around 65,000 clones, approximately 90% recorded once. The sample in question was CD4+ or CD8+ T cells sorted from blood, obtained in a trial of the OX40 agonist ivuxolimab. The receptor set was obtained from an adult with an advanced solid tumor such as melanoma, head and neck, liver or kidney cancer. Each CDR3 is given with its conserved first and last residue. D genes are given only for firm matches.

V gene: TRBV5-4; D gene: NA; CDR3 protein: CASSLGGEQYF
V gene: TRBV6-5; D gene: NA; CDR3 protein: CASSYSSANYGYTF
V gene: TRBV9; D gene: NA; CDR3 protein: CASSVERSSYNEQFF
V gene: TRBV4-1; D gene: TRBD1; CDR3 protein: CASSHKTGGTATNEKLFF
V gene: TRBV4-2; D gene: NA; CDR3 protein: CASSQQGDNQPQHF
V gene: TRBV6-5; D gene: NA; CDR3 protein: CASSYHAGEKGYEQYF
V gene: TRBV7-9; D gene: TRBD1; CDR3 protein: CASSPRPGQKNIQYF
V gene: TRBV19; D gene: NA; CDR3 protein: CASSILAGSSRPDTIYF
V gene: TRBV27; D gene: TRBD2; CDR3 protein: CASSYRLGLADPYEQYF
V gene: TRBV6-5; D gene: NA; CDR3 protein: CASSYGGGGNQPQHF
V gene: TRBV7-2; D gene: TRBD1; CDR3 protein: CASSLNAGGLRYEQYF
V gene: TRBV10-3; D gene: NA; CDR3 protein: CAISELGRAGNTGELFF
V gene: TRBV7-9; D gene: NA; CDR3 protein: CASSLGQSIGYTF
V gene: TRBV11-3; D gene: NA; CDR3 protein: CASSPLGGGRISYEQYF
V gene: TRBV6-1; D gene: NA; CDR3 protein: CASSERWESGNEQFF
V gene: TRBV5-6; D gene: TRBD2; CDR3 protein: CASSFPLREADNEQFF
V gene: TRBV7-8; D gene: NA; CDR3 protein: CASSLLNLLDTQYF
V gene: TRBV15; D gene: TRBD1; CDR3 protein: CATREPGTGQNTDTQYF
V gene: TRBV6-5; D gene: NA; CDR3 protein: CASRMGLELFF
V gene: TRBV11-3; D gene: TRBD1; CDR3 protein: CASSPRDRVDNEQFF
V gene: TRBV7-7; D gene: TRBD2; CDR3 protein: CASSLARQPRGGTQETQYF
V gene: TRBV5-1; D gene: NA; CDR3 protein: CASRDDYEQYF
V gene: TRBV27; D gene: TRBD2; CDR3 protein: CASRRLAAQETQYF
V gene: TRBV7-8; D gene: NA; CDR3 protein: CASTDIADEQFF
V gene: TRBV4-1; D gene: TRBD2; CDR3 protein: CASSQEEGGETQYF
V gene: TRBV7-8; D gene: NA; CDR3 protein: CASSSKNTEAFF
V gene: TRBV7-9; D gene: NA; CDR3 protein: CASQGLGHMNTEAFF
V gene: TRBV2; D gene: NA; CDR3 protein: CASSEALGGTTDTQYF
V gene: TRBV9; D gene: NA; CDR3 protein: CASSVEGLAPNEQFF
V gene: TRBV19; D gene: NA; CDR3 protein: CASSIEEGSYNEQFF
V gene: TRBV5-6; D gene: NA; CDR3 protein: CASSGRISGNTIYF
V gene: TRBV5-6; D gene: NA; CDR3 protein: CASSPGRTSGNTIYF
V gene: TRBV7-9; D gene: NA; CDR3 protein: CASSPNGGEKLFF
V gene: TRBV6-5; D gene: NA; CDR3 protein: CASSTQANYGYTF
V gene: TRBV4-2; D gene: NA; CDR3 protein: CASSQDGLPGETQYF
V gene: TRBV7-9; D gene: NA; CDR3 protein: CASTHPPSDTDTQYF
V gene: TRBV7-8; D gene: NA; CDR3 protein: CASSLGQAGSYHEQYF
V gene: TRBV27; D gene: TRBD2; CDR3 protein: CASSPYSGATYNEQFF
V gene: TRBV5-1; D gene: TRBD1; CDR3 protein: CASREGTGRQETQYF
V gene: TRBV7-9; D gene: TRBD1; CDR3 protein: CASSYNLGQSAYEQYF
V gene: TRBV9; D gene: TRBD2; CDR3 protein: CASTDSGRGETQYF
V gene: TRBV4-3; D gene: TRBD2; CDR3 protein: CASSQEVSGSFDEQFF
V gene: TRBV6-6; D gene: NA; CDR3 protein: CASGDYGNTIYF
V gene: TRBV15; D gene: NA; CDR3 protein: CATSREASSGNTIYF
V gene: TRBV2; D gene: NA; CDR3 protein: CASSEGNPLEQYF
V gene: TRBV5-6; D gene: TRBD2; CDR3 protein: CASSLVTGLASLTDTQYF
V gene: TRBV7-7; D gene: TRBD2; CDR3 protein: CASSLNPQGGAGGNTGELFF
V gene: TRBV7-3; D gene: TRBD2; CDR3 protein: CASSLDGGDNEQFF
V gene: TRBV28; D gene: NA; CDR3 protein: CASSLSLSSYNEQFF
V gene: TRBV7-9; D gene: TRBD2; CDR3 protein: CASSFRGEETQYF
V gene: TRBV6-5; D gene: NA; CDR3 protein: CASSYSGLGYEQYF
V gene: TRBV4-1; D gene: NA; CDR3 protein: CASSQEQVGLAGQPQHF
V gene: TRBV7-9; D gene: NA; CDR3 protein: CASSLFPGTKSSYEQYF
V gene: TRBV5-1; D gene: NA; CDR3 protein: CASSLSWDFAYAYEQYF
V gene: TRBV27; D gene: NA; CDR3 protein: CASSLSSGLPTDTQYF